A selection of T cell receptor beta chains follows, all from one sample in a study of blood T cell repertoires in COVID-19. Some clones are missing from TCRdb's copy, which holds only in-frame ones; the method was immunoSEQ multiplex PCR. The table lists about 83,000 clones, 87% of them singletons. Sequencing used peripheral blood. The receptors originated from a woman aged 50 to 60 with active or convalescent COVID-19. CDR3s include the opening cysteine and the closing phenylalanine or tryptophan. Fields, in order: V gene, D gene, clone size, J gene, CDR3 DNA, CDR3 protein. D genes are given only for firm matches. The size field is filled for only some rows; it gives once, few, many or a size class.

v_call: TRBV4-1
d_call: TRBD1
clone_size: NA
j_call: TRBJ1-5
cdr3_nt: TGCGCCAGCAGCCTGGCCGGGACAGATAATCAGCCCCAGCATTTT
cdr3_aa: CASSLAGTDNQPQHF

v_call: TRBV5-1
d_call: NA
clone_size: NA
j_call: TRBJ2-5
cdr3_nt: TGCGCCAGCAGCTTGACCGGAGGGAGACAAGAGACCCAGTACTTC
cdr3_aa: CASSLTGGRQETQYF

v_call: TRBV18
d_call: NA
clone_size: NA
j_call: TRBJ2-5
cdr3_nt: TGTGCCAGCTCACCGTCTGGCAGGGCGGAGACCCAGTACTTC
cdr3_aa: CASSPSGRAETQYF

v_call: TRBV18
d_call: TRBD1
clone_size: NA
j_call: TRBJ1-6
cdr3_nt: TGTGCCAGCTCACATACAGGGACAGGGGGGAATTCACCCCTCCACTTT
cdr3_aa: CASSHTGTGGNSPLHF

v_call: TRBV6-2/TRBV6-3
d_call: NA
clone_size: NA
j_call: TRBJ2-5
cdr3_nt: TGTGCCAGCAGTAGACAGTATCAAGAGACCCAGTACTTC
cdr3_aa: CASSRQYQETQYF

v_call: TRBV5-5
d_call: TRBD1
clone_size: NA
j_call: TRBJ1-2
cdr3_nt: TGTGCCAGCAGCCAACCGGGACAGGGGGTTTATGGCTACACCTTC
cdr3_aa: CASSQPGQGVYGYTF

v_call: TRBV11-2
d_call: TRBD1
clone_size: NA
j_call: TRBJ2-1
cdr3_nt: TGTGCCAGCAGCTTAGCGGGACAGGGGGGGAATGAGCAGTTCTTC
cdr3_aa: CASSLAGQGGNEQFF

v_call: TRBV6-5
d_call: NA
clone_size: NA
j_call: TRBJ1-2
cdr3_nt: TGTGCCAGCAGCGAGAGGGTTAGGAACTATGGCTACACCTTC
cdr3_aa: CASSERVRNYGYTF

v_call: TRBV18
d_call: NA
clone_size: NA
j_call: TRBJ2-7
cdr3_nt: TGTGCCAGCTCACCACCGTCACACCCAAATAATTACGAGCAGTACTTC
cdr3_aa: CASSPPSHPNNYEQYF

v_call: TRBV24-1
d_call: NA
clone_size: NA
j_call: TRBJ2-5
cdr3_nt: TGTGCCCGGGTGACGAGGAGGACCCTAGAGACCCAGTACTTC
cdr3_aa: CARVTRRTLETQYF

v_call: TRBV5-5
d_call: TRBD1
clone_size: NA
j_call: TRBJ1-1
cdr3_nt: TGTGCCAGCAGCCAACTAGACAGGGTGGCGAACACTGAAGCTTTCTTT
cdr3_aa: CASSQLDRVANTEAFF

v_call: TRBV11-2
d_call: NA
clone_size: NA
j_call: TRBJ1-3
cdr3_nt: TGTGCCAGCAGCCGTGGACAACCAATCTCTGGAAACACCATATATTTT
cdr3_aa: CASSRGQPISGNTIYF

v_call: TRBV7-6
d_call: TRBD2
clone_size: NA
j_call: TRBJ2-1
cdr3_nt: TGTGCCAGCAGTCGAGGGACTAGCTCCTACAATGAGCAGTTCTTC
cdr3_aa: CASSRGTSSYNEQFF

v_call: TRBV6-5
d_call: NA
clone_size: few
j_call: TRBJ1-1
cdr3_nt: TGTGCCAGCAGTTCACCCCGACATGGGAGGAACACTGAAGCTTTCTTT
cdr3_aa: CASSSPRHGRNTEAFF

v_call: TRBV7-2
d_call: NA
clone_size: NA
j_call: TRBJ1-1
cdr3_nt: TGTGCCAGCAGCTTAGTGGGACTAGAGACCACTGAAGCTTTCTTT
cdr3_aa: CASSLVGLETTEAFF

v_call: TRBV19
d_call: TRBD1
clone_size: NA
j_call: TRBJ1-2
cdr3_nt: TGTGCCAGTAGGGGACAGTCATCACCCTATGGCTACACCTTC
cdr3_aa: CASRGQSSPYGYTF

v_call: TRBV19
d_call: TRBD1
clone_size: NA
j_call: TRBJ1-2
cdr3_nt: TGTGCCAGTAGTAAGGGAGACAGGGCGCGCTACACCTTC
cdr3_aa: CASSKGDRARYTF

v_call: TRBV5-5
d_call: NA
clone_size: few
j_call: TRBJ2-2
cdr3_nt: TGTGCCAGCAGCTTGATCCAGAACACCGGGGAGCTGTTTTTT
cdr3_aa: CASSLIQNTGELFF

v_call: TRBV18
d_call: NA
clone_size: NA
j_call: TRBJ1-1
cdr3_nt: TGTGCCAGCTCAGTGAACCTGGGGGGAATGGGCACTGAAGCTTTCTTT
cdr3_aa: CASSVNLGGMGTEAFF

v_call: TRBV2
d_call: NA
clone_size: NA
j_call: TRBJ1-2
cdr3_nt: TGTGCCAGCAGTGAGCGGGGGAAGAACTATGGCTACACCTTC
cdr3_aa: CASSERGKNYGYTF

v_call: TRBV9
d_call: NA
clone_size: NA
j_call: TRBJ2-1
cdr3_nt: TGTGCCAGCAGCGTCGGAGACAATGAGCAGTTCTTC
cdr3_aa: CASSVGDNEQFF

v_call: TRBV24-1
d_call: NA
clone_size: NA
j_call: TRBJ1-5
cdr3_nt: TGTGCCACCAGTGACCTTTCCGGCAATCAGCCCCAGCATTTT
cdr3_aa: CATSDLSGNQPQHF

v_call: TRBV30
d_call: NA
clone_size: NA
j_call: TRBJ1-1
cdr3_nt: TGTGCCTGGAGTTTGCAGGGGAACACTGAAGCTTTCTTT
cdr3_aa: CAWSLQGNTEAFF

v_call: TRBV29-1
d_call: NA
clone_size: NA
j_call: TRBJ1-1
cdr3_nt: TGCAGCGTTCTACCTGGGGGGGCTGGGACTGAAGCTTTCTTT
cdr3_aa: CSVLPGGAGTEAFF

v_call: TRBV27
d_call: NA
clone_size: NA
j_call: TRBJ2-2
cdr3_nt: TGTGCCAGCAGTTTATCGACTATTAACACCGGGGAGCTGTTTTTT
cdr3_aa: CASSLSTINTGELFF

v_call: TRBV10-3
d_call: TRBD1
clone_size: NA
j_call: TRBJ2-1
cdr3_nt: TGTGCCAGCGGTTCCGGGACAGGTACCTACAATGAGCAGTTCTTC
cdr3_aa: CASGSGTGTYNEQFF

v_call: TRBV5-1
d_call: NA
clone_size: NA
j_call: TRBJ2-4
cdr3_nt: TGCGCCAGCAGCCCGGAGGTCGGGGCCAAAAACATTCAGTACTTC
cdr3_aa: CASSPEVGAKNIQYF

v_call: TRBV9
d_call: NA
clone_size: NA
j_call: TRBJ1-3
cdr3_nt: TGTGCCAGCAGCCAGGGGAGGGGCTATGGAAACACCATATATTTT
cdr3_aa: CASSQGRGYGNTIYF

v_call: TRBV5-4
d_call: NA
clone_size: NA
j_call: TRBJ2-2
cdr3_nt: TGTGCCAGCAACTTGGGGGCCCGAGGGGAGCTGTTTTTT
cdr3_aa: CASNLGARGELFF

v_call: TRBV19
d_call: NA
clone_size: once
j_call: TRBJ1-2
cdr3_nt: TGTGCCAGTAGCTCCGGGGGGGCAGACTATGGCTACACCTTC
cdr3_aa: CASSSGGADYGYTF

v_call: TRBV6-2/TRBV6-3
d_call: TRBD2
clone_size: once
j_call: TRBJ2-1
cdr3_nt: TGTGCCAGCAGTTATAGCCTAGCGGGGGCCCAGAGCTCCTACAATGAGCAGTTCTTC
cdr3_aa: CASSYSLAGAQSSYNEQFF

v_call: TRBV29-1
d_call: TRBD1
clone_size: NA
j_call: TRBJ1-5
cdr3_nt: TGCAGCGTTATCACGGGGACAGGGGCAGAACAGCCCCAGCATTTT
cdr3_aa: CSVITGTGAEQPQHF

v_call: TRBV9
d_call: TRBD2
clone_size: once
j_call: TRBJ2-2
cdr3_nt: TGTGCCAGCAGCCGAGCGGGGTCGAACACCGGGGAGCTGTTTTTT
cdr3_aa: CASSRAGSNTGELFF

v_call: TRBV5-4
d_call: TRBD1
clone_size: NA
j_call: TRBJ1-1
cdr3_nt: TGTGCCAGCAGCCGAGGGACAGGGATACATAGTGAAGCTTTCTTT
cdr3_aa: CASSRGTGIHSEAFF

v_call: TRBV6-5
d_call: TRBD1
clone_size: NA
j_call: TRBJ1-2
cdr3_nt: TGTGCCAGCAGTTACGACAGGGCGCCCTATGGCTACACCTTC
cdr3_aa: CASSYDRAPYGYTF

v_call: TRBV19
d_call: NA
clone_size: NA
j_call: TRBJ2-1
cdr3_nt: TGTGCCAGTAGGCTGACAGGCGCTGTAAACAATGAGCAGTTCTTC
cdr3_aa: CASRLTGAVNNEQFF

v_call: TRBV10-3
d_call: NA
clone_size: NA
j_call: TRBJ1-5
cdr3_nt: TGTGCCATCAGTGAGCGCCCTCAGCGGGGGGGGACGCAGCCCCAGCATTTT
cdr3_aa: CAISERPQRGGTQPQHF

v_call: TRBV27
d_call: NA
clone_size: NA
j_call: TRBJ1-1
cdr3_nt: TGTGCCAGCAGTCCGGCAGGGGCAGACACTGAAGCTTTCTTT
cdr3_aa: CASSPAGADTEAFF

v_call: TRBV7-9
d_call: TRBD1
clone_size: NA
j_call: TRBJ1-1
cdr3_nt: TGTGCCAGCAGCTGGAGACAGGGCGGGACTGAAGCTTTCTTT
cdr3_aa: CASSWRQGGTEAFF

v_call: TRBV5-1
d_call: TRBD2
clone_size: once
j_call: TRBJ2-7
cdr3_nt: TGCGCCAGCAGCCACGGGACTAGCGGGCGCTTAACCTACGAGCAGTACTTC
cdr3_aa: CASSHGTSGRLTYEQYF

v_call: TRBV5-1
d_call: NA
clone_size: NA
j_call: TRBJ2-6
cdr3_nt: TGCGCCAGCAGCTTGGCGCCAACAACAGGGACCGGGGCCAACGTCCTGACTTTC
cdr3_aa: CASSLAPTTGTGANVLTF

v_call: TRBV5-5
d_call: NA
clone_size: NA
j_call: TRBJ2-6
cdr3_nt: TGTGCCAGCAGCCCTGACACCTCTGGGGCCAACGTCCTGACTTTC
cdr3_aa: CASSPDTSGANVLTF

v_call: TRBV6-6
d_call: NA
clone_size: NA
j_call: TRBJ2-2
cdr3_nt: TGTGCCAGCAGTTACAGGACAGCGAACACCGGGGAGCTGTTTTTT
cdr3_aa: CASSYRTANTGELFF

v_call: TRBV16
d_call: TRBD1
clone_size: NA
j_call: TRBJ1-2
cdr3_nt: TGTGCCAGCAGCCAAGTTGGTAGCGGTGACCTGACAGGGCAGTCGAAACAAAACTATGGCTACACCTTC
cdr3_aa: CASSQVGSGDLTGQSKQNYGYTF

v_call: TRBV7-9
d_call: NA
clone_size: NA
j_call: TRBJ1-1
cdr3_nt: TGTGCCAGCTCCGTCGGGAAAACTGAAGCTTTCTTT
cdr3_aa: CASSVGKTEAFF

v_call: TRBV7-6
d_call: TRBD2
clone_size: NA
j_call: TRBJ2-7
cdr3_nt: TGTGCCAGCAGCTTAGACCCCGGGACTAAAAACGAGCAGTACTTC
cdr3_aa: CASSLDPGTKNEQYF

v_call: TRBV7-3
d_call: NA
clone_size: NA
j_call: TRBJ1-2
cdr3_nt: TGTGCCAGCAGCCCCCCCGGCGGCGGCTACACCTTC
cdr3_aa: CASSPPGGGYTF

v_call: TRBV7-2
d_call: NA
clone_size: NA
j_call: TRBJ2-1
cdr3_nt: TGTGCCAGCAGCTCTATAGGGACTGTCGGAAAGCAGTTCTTC
cdr3_aa: CASSSIGTVGKQFF

v_call: TRBV7-9
d_call: NA
clone_size: NA
j_call: TRBJ2-7
cdr3_nt: TGTGCCAGCAGCTCCATCACTTTGCCCCAAGATTACGAGCAGTACTTC
cdr3_aa: CASSSITLPQDYEQYF

v_call: TRBV4-2
d_call: NA
clone_size: NA
j_call: TRBJ2-7
cdr3_nt: TGTGCCAGCAGCCAAGTGTTGGGGGGGGCCTTCTCCTACGAGCAGTACTTC
cdr3_aa: CASSQVLGGAFSYEQYF

v_call: TRBV4-1
d_call: NA
clone_size: NA
j_call: TRBJ1-6
cdr3_nt: TGCGCCAGCAGCCAAGATAGGGGTCGGGATAATTCACCCCTCCACTTT
cdr3_aa: CASSQDRGRDNSPLHF

v_call: TRBV30
d_call: TRBD2
clone_size: NA
j_call: TRBJ2-7
cdr3_nt: TGTGCCTGGAGCGGGGGGGCCCCCTACGAGCAGTACTTC
cdr3_aa: CAWSGGAPYEQYF

v_call: TRBV12-3/TRBV12-4
d_call: TRBD2
clone_size: few
j_call: TRBJ2-5
cdr3_nt: TGTGCCAGCAGCCTAGCGGGGGGAGAGACCCAGTACTTC
cdr3_aa: CASSLAGGETQYF

v_call: TRBV20-1
d_call: NA
clone_size: NA
j_call: TRBJ2-7
cdr3_nt: TGCAGTGCTAGGGCTGGCCACGAGCAGTACTTC
cdr3_aa: CSARAGHEQYF

v_call: TRBV2
d_call: NA
clone_size: NA
j_call: TRBJ1-1
cdr3_nt: TGTGCCAGCAGGGCCTACAGGGAAACTGAAGCTTTCTTT
cdr3_aa: CASRAYRETEAFF

v_call: TRBV24-1
d_call: TRBD1
clone_size: NA
j_call: TRBJ2-2
cdr3_nt: TGTGCCACCGGGAGACAGGGGGCGAACACCGGGGAGCTGTTTTTT
cdr3_aa: CATGRQGANTGELFF

v_call: TRBV4-1
d_call: TRBD2
clone_size: NA
j_call: TRBJ2-3
cdr3_nt: TGCGCCAGCAGCCAAGTTGGACGGGGGGGCTTGGGAGATACGCAGTATTTT
cdr3_aa: CASSQVGRGGLGDTQYF